The 25 T cell receptor beta chains given below trace back to one sample, sequenced in a study of OX40 agonist ivuxolimab in advanced cancers. Repertoires were generated with immunoSEQ multiplex PCR, while TCRdb's copy carries only in-frame clones and drops some. The data show some 46,000 clones, over 75% seen once. The sequencing here drew on CD4+ or CD8+ T cells sorted from blood, taken in a trial of the OX40 agonist ivuxolimab. The receptors here all came from an adult with an advanced solid tumor such as melanoma, head and neck, liver or kidney cancer.

This chain links TRBV5-1 with TRBJ2-1, with 8 bases aligning to TRBD1. CDR3 length: 14 residues. Germline V gene sequence: CDR1 SGHRS, CDR2 YFSETQ. Losses at the gene ends were 9 bases for V and 8 bases for J; bases not matched to a gene: 13. The DNA for the CDR3 is TGCGCCACTTATAGCGGACAGGGAATGGATGAGCAGTTCTTC. Its protein is CATYSGQGMDEQFF.

The CDR3 protein is CAISEGQGNEQYV. In nucleotides, the CDR3 is TGTGCCATCAGTGAGGGACAGGGAAACGAGCAGTACGTC. V is TRBV10-3 and J is TRBJ2-7; 8 nucleotides agree with TRBD1. In germline, CDR1 is ENHRY, CDR2 SYGVKD. V shed 2 bases and J 5 bases; nucleotides not matched to a gene: 2. The CDR3 totals 13 residues.

The chain is built from TRBV5-5 and TRBJ1-1, with D perhaps matching TRBD1 (5 bases). Germline V gives CDR1 SGHKS, CDR2 YYEKEE (reference sequence). The CDR3 is 16 amino acids. V was shortened by 3 bases and J by 8 bases, with 23 bases between the two germline ends. DNA for the CDR3: TGTGCCAGCAGCTCCTTCTGGGGCGCGGGTCTTTCGGAAGCTTTCTTT. It encodes CASSSFWGAGLSEAFF. Together with reference TRBV5-5 and TRBJ1-1, the CDR3 gives the full variable domain: DAGVTQSPTHLIKTRGQQVTLRCSPISGHKSVSWYQQVLGQGPQFIFQYYEKEERGRGNFPDRFSARQFPNYSSELNVNALLLGDSALYLCASSSFWGAGLSEAFFGQGTRLTVV.

This clone was recorded only once. The gene calls are TRBV7-6 and TRBJ2-5; TRBD2 matches at 8 bases. From germline, CDR1 is SGHVS and CDR2 FNYEAQ. V shed 3 bases and J 4 bases; nucleotides not matched to a gene: 4. The CDR3 consists of 14 residues. The CDR3: CASSLYGGGETQYF. The CDR3 DNA follows: TGTGCCAGCAGCTTGTACGGGGGGGGAGAGACCCAGTACTTC.

V gene TRBV10-2 combines with J gene TRBJ2-4; TRBD1 matches 11 bases. V lost 0 bases and J lost 6; bases outside the gene matches: 4. Per germline, CDR1 WSHSY and CDR2 SAAADI. The CDR3 covers 16 residues. The CDR3 loop reads CASSESGTGGANIQYF. DNA for the CDR3: TGCGCCAGCAGTGAGTCCGGGACAGGGGGAGCAAACATTCAGTACTTC.

J is TRBJ2-7 and V is TRBV19, with no clear D. Germline V gives CDR1 LNHDA, CDR2 SQIVND (reference sequence). There are 15 residues in the CDR3. The ends were cut back, 5 bases at V and 2 bases at J, with 16 bases in the middle. CDR3 region: CASSPSVGRTYEQYF. The CDR3 DNA is TGTGCCAGTAGTCCCTCCGTGGGCAGGACCTACGAGCAGTACTTC.

The rearrangement links TRBV4-2 to TRBJ2-2; the match to TRBD1 covers 8 bases. The trim removed 0 bases at V and 6 bases at J, leaving 9 bases unmatched. The CDR3 loop spans 17 amino acids. Germline-derived CDR1 and CDR2 are LGHNA and YNFKEQ. CDR3 sequence: CASSQDKGDRGSGELFF. CDR3 DNA sequence: TGTGCCAGCAGCCAAGATAAAGGCGACAGGGGATCCGGGGAGCTGTTTTTT.

The chain has TRBV10-1 and TRBJ2-7; tentatively, D is TRBD2 (5 bases). This CDR3 has 17 residues. Trimming cost V 0 bases and J 1 base, with 16 bases left between them. Germline values: CDR1 WNHNN, CDR2 SYGVQD (reference sequence). The CDR3 bases are TGCGCCAGCAGTGAGTCGACTCGGGGTCAGTTATCCTACGAGCAGTACTTC. Translating gives CASSESTRGQLSYEQYF.

The chain carries TRBV5-6 and TRBJ2-3; unclear D gene. Trimming removed 0 bases from V and 2 bases from J, with 13 bases in between. The CDR3 length is 16 residues. The germline V gene encodes CDR1 SGHDT and CDR2 YYEEEE. The CDR3 loop reads CASSLELDSYTDTQYF. The CDR3 DNA reads TGTGCCAGCAGCTTGGAGTTGGATAGTTACACAGATACGCAGTATTTT.

This chain uses TRBV9 with TRBJ2-1; TRBD2 is a possible D gene (5 bases). Trimming cost V 4 bases and J 1 base, with 6 bases left between them. The V gene's germline CDR1 is SGDLS and CDR2 YYNGEE. CDR3 length: 13 amino acids. CDR3 sequence reads: CASSRGSYNEQFF. The CDR3 region has the DNA TGTGCCAGCAGCCGGGGTTCCTACAATGAGCAGTTCTTC. Based on the CDR3 plus reference TRBV9 and TRBJ2-1, the full variable domain is DSGVTQTPKHLITATGQRVTLRCSPRSGDLSVYWYQQSLDQGLQFLIQYYNGEERAKGNILERFSAQQFPDLHSELNLSSLELGDSALYFCASSRGSYNEQFFGPGTRLTVL.

This chain links TRBV28 with TRBJ1-1, with 8 nucleotides matching TRBD1. The junction had 4 bases not matched to a gene; V was cut back by 7 bases and J by 0 bases. The CDR3 sequence is 14 residues long. The germline V gene encodes CDR1 MDHEN and CDR2 SYDVKM. The CDR3 nucleotides read TGTGCCAGCAATGGACAGGGAGTGAACACTGAAGCTTTCTTT. Its protein product is CASNGQGVNTEAFF.

This rearrangement joins TRBV27 to TRBJ1-4; the D is unclear. Germline lookup yields CDR1 MNHEY and CDR2 SMNVEV (reference sequence). The CDR3 spans 17 residues. V was pared by 6 bases and J by 2 bases, with 19 bases between. The chain's CDR3 is CASSFRTQWVTNEKLFF. DNA for the CDR3: TGTGCCAGCAGCTTCCGCACTCAGTGGGTCACTAATGAAAAACTGTTTTTT.

As for this clone: Other DNA sequences from this sample encode an identical CDR3 as well. The chain uses TRBV6-6 and TRBJ2-3; D remains unclear. V shed 0 bases and J shed 6 bases, with 7 bases lying between them. Germline CDR1 and CDR2: MNHNY and SVGAGI (reference sequence). This CDR3 has 13 residues. CDR3 region: CASSYSSADTQYF. The CDR3 region has the DNA TGTGCCAGCAGTTACTCCTCGGCCGATACGCAGTATTTT.

The V and J genes are TRBV27 and TRBJ1-4; D is ambiguous. Germline V CDR1 and CDR2: MNHEY, SMNVEV (reference sequence). The CDR3 consists of 16 residues. The V gene lost 5 bases and the J gene lost 3 bases, with 16 bases spanning the gap. As DNA, the CDR3 is TGTGCCAGCAGTCCGCTCTCCAGCTGGGCTAATGAAAAACTGTTTTTT. It translates to CASSPLSSWANEKLFF.

The chain links TRBV11-3 to TRBJ2-7; 11 nucleotides match TRBD1. The germline V gene has CDR1 SGHNT and CDR2 YENEEA. V shed 4 bases and J 5 bases; nucleotides not matched to a gene: 4. The CDR3 sequence is 14 residues long. CDR3 in amino acids: CASSSRDRGDEQYF. The CDR3 bases are TGTGCCAGCAGCTCGAGGGACAGGGGGGACGAGCAGTACTTC.

V and J are TRBV7-9 and TRBJ2-2; perhaps D is TRBD1 or TRBD2 (5 bases each). The CDR3 contains 16 residues. Germline assignment: CDR1 SEHNR and CDR2 FQNEAQ (reference sequence). Trimming removed 5 bases at V and 3 bases at J, with 16 bases between. The CDR3 sequence: CASSLQAVGDTGELFF. CDR3 nucleotides: TGTGCCAGCAGCCTACAGGCGGTCGGGGACACCGGGGAGCTGTTTTTT.

This chain links TRBV5-8 with TRBJ2-5; TRBD1 matches at 11 bases. The V segment lost 3 bases and the J segment 4 bases; nucleotides outside the gene matches: 5. Germline loops: CDR1 SGHTS, CDR2 YDEGEE. The CDR3 is made up of 15 amino acids. The CDR3 spells CASSSGQGGRETQYF. CDR3 DNA: TGTGCCAGCAGCTCGGGACAGGGGGGGAGAGAGACCCAGTACTTC.

The J gene is TRBJ2-3, the V gene TRBV28; D is uncertain. Looked up from germline, CDR1 is MDHEN and CDR2 is SYDVKM. Trimming removed 3 bases from V and 2 bases from J, with 15 bases in between. The CDR3 length is 16 residues. The CDR3 loop is CASSLGQPDLTDTQYF. The CDR3 DNA is TGTGCCAGCAGTTTGGGTCAGCCGGACCTCACAGATACGCAGTATTTT.

The chain employs TRBV4-2 and TRBJ1-1; D gene unclear. Germline values: CDR1 LGHNA, CDR2 YNFKEQ. The CDR3 loop spans 15 amino acids. Trimming stripped 1 base from V and 5 bases from J, with 14 bases between. CDR3 protein: CASSQAPGVSTEAFF. The CDR3 DNA follows: TGTGCCAGCAGCCAAGCCCCCGGGGTGTCGACTGAAGCTTTCTTT.

The chain links TRBV27 to TRBJ2-1; 9 bases map to TRBD1. The CDR3 loop spans 17 amino acids. V lost 2 bases to trimming and J lost 7 bases; unmatched junction nucleotides: 12. The germline V gene has CDR1 MNHEY and CDR2 SMNVEV (reference sequence). CDR3 sequence reads: CASSLDGTGYFWNEQFF. Here the CDR3 DNA reads TGTGCCAGCAGTTTAGACGGGACAGGGTACTTTTGGAATGAGCAGTTCTTC.

This clone was detected only once. The rearrangement links TRBV4-1 to TRBJ2-7, with a weak D call TRBD1 (6 bases). V was shortened by 1 base and J by 10 bases, with 17 bases between the two germline ends. The germline V gene encodes CDR1 MGHRA and CDR2 YSYEKL. CDR3 size: 14 residues. The CDR3 bases are TGCGCCAGCAGCCAAGGGACAGAGACTACGTACCAGTACTTC. Protein: CASSQGTETTYQYF.

The V gene is TRBV21-1, the J gene TRBJ2-1; the table's TRBD2 call for D was not verified on the DNA. TRBV21-1 constitutes a pseudogene. This CDR3 is 15 amino acids long. Here the CDR3 reads CASSVEAGTYNEQFF. The CDR3 DNA reads as TGTGCCAGCAGCGTAGAGGCGGGGACCTACAATGAGCAGTTCTTC.

The chain links TRBV9 to TRBJ1-1; possibly TRBD1 for D (5 bases). Deletions cut 3 bases from V and 0 bases from J, with 21 bases between. Per the germline V gene, CDR1 is SGDLS and CDR2 is YYNGEE. CDR3 size: 18 residues. The CDR3, as DNA: TGTGCCAGCAGCGGAGACTGGGTTGGAGGACACTTGAACACTGAAGCTTTCTTT. Translation gives CASSGDWVGGHLNTEAFF. Full variable domain (missing parts from reference TRBV9 and TRBJ1-1): DSGVTQTPKHLITATGQRVTLRCSPRSGDLSVYWYQQSLDQGLQFLIQYYNGEERAKGNILERFSAQQFPDLHSELNLSSLELGDSALYFCASSGDWVGGHLNTEAFFGQGTRLTVV.

CDR3 DNA sequence: TGTGCCAGCAGCTTAGAACCGAGTGGTGGGGGCTACACCTTC. This translates into CASSLEPSGGGYTF. The chain is built from TRBV7-2 and TRBJ1-2, with unresolved D. There are 14 residues in the CDR3. Germline V lookup: CDR1 SGHTA, CDR2 FQGNSA. Trimming removed 1 base from V and 8 bases from J, with 14 bases in between.

The chain has TRBV10-3 and TRBJ2-5, with 10 bases aligning to TRBD1. The germline CDR1 and CDR2 sequences are ENHRY and SYGVKD. The CDR3 runs to 16 residues. The V and J ends lost 3 bases and 3 bases, in that order; junction bases with no gene match: 7. CDR3 sequence: CAISDNGGTGEETQYF. For the CDR3, the DNA is TGTGCCATCAGTGATAATGGTGGGACAGGGGAAGAGACCCAGTACTTC.